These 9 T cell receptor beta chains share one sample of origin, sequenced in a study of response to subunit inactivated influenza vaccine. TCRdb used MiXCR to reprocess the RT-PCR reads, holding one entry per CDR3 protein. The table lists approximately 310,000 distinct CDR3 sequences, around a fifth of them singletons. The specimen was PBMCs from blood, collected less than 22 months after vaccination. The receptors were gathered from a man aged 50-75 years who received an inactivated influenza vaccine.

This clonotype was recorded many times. CDR3 amino acids: CASSDLYGYTF. The CDR3 DNA follows: TGTGCCAGCAGTGACCTCTATGGCTACACCTTC. V gene TRBV25-1 combines with J gene TRBJ1-2; the D is unclear. V was shortened by 3 bases and J by 4 bases, with 3 bases between the two germline ends. The CDR3 is made up of 11 amino acids. Per the germline V gene, CDR1 is MGHDK and CDR2 is SYGVNS.

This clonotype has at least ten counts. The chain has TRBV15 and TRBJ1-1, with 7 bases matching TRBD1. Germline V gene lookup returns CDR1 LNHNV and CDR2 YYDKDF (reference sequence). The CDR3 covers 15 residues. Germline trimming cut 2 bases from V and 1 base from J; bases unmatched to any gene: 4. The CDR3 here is CATSRTRTGNTEAFF. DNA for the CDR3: TGTGCCACCAGCAGAACCCGGACAGGGAACACTGAAGCTTTCTTT.

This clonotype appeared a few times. Here the CDR3 reads CAISWTGGENEQYF. The CDR3 region has the DNA TGTGCCATCAGCTGGACAGGGGGCGAGAACGAGCAGTACTTC. The rearrangement links TRBV10-3 to TRBJ2-7, with 11 positions matching TRBD1. The CDR3 extends over 14 amino acids. V dropped 6 bases and J dropped 5; count of bases not matched to a gene: 6. Germline assignment: CDR1 ENHRY and CDR2 SYGVKD.

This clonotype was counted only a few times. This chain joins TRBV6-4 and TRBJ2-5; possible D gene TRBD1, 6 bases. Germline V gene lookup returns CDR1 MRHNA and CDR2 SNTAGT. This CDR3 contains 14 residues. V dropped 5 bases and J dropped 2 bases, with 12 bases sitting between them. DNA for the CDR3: TGTGCCAGCAGTCTTTGGACAGTTCAAGAGACCCAGTACTTC. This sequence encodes CASSLWTVQETQYF.

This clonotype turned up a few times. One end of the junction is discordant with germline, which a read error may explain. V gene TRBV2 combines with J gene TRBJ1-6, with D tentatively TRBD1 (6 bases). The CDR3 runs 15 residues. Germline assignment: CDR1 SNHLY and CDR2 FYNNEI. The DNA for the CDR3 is TGTGCCAGCAGGTCATTCGGGGGCTATCATTCACCCCTCCACTTT. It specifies CASRSFGGYHSPLHF.

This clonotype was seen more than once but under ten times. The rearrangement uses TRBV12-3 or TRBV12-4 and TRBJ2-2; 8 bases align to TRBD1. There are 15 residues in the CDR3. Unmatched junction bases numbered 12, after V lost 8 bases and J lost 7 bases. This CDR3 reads CASSSNQGAGGELFF. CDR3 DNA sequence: TGTGCCAGCTCCTCGAATCAGGGGGCCGGCGGGGAGCTGTTTTTT.

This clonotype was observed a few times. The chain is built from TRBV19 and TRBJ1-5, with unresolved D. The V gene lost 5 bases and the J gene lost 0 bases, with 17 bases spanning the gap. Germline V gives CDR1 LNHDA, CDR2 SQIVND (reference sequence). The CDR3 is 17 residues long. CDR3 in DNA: TGTGCCAGTAGTCCTTACTCGGACGGGGATAGCAATCAGCCCCAGCATTTT. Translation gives CASSPYSDGDSNQPQHF.

The CDR3 sequence: CASRVTSIGRGEQYF. CDR3 DNA sequence: TGTGCCAGCAGAGTGACCTCTATCGGGAGGGGCGAGCAGTACTTC. The chain uses TRBV7-2 and TRBJ2-7; TRBD2 agrees at 8 bases. Germline V gives CDR1 SGHTA, CDR2 FQGNSA. The CDR3 has 15 residues. V lost 6 bases, J lost 6 bases, and 13 bases stayed unmatched.

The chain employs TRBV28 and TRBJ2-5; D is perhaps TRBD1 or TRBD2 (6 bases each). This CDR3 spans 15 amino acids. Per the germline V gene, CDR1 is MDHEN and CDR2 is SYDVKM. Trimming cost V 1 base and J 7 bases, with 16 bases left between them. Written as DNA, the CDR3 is TGTGCCAGCAGTTTATCTTACAGGGCCGGGGGGACCCAGTACTTC. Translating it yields CASSLSYRAGGTQYF.